The following is a T cell receptor (beta chain) sequence with its context. These data belong to a study of blood T cell repertoires in COVID-19. Looking at the study overall: The cDNA or gDNA used as material had been derived from T cells, B-cell-depleted T cells, or PBMCs.

TCRdb's copy holds only in-frame clones and misses some; the assay was immunoSEQ multiplex PCR. Of around 90,000 clones in the sample, 80% to 95% were seen once. The V gene end was trimmed by 3 bases and the J gene end by 3 bases; junction bases not matched to a gene: 4. Germline CDR1 is SGDLS and CDR2 is YYNGEE. The CDR3 spans 15 residues. The chain combines TRBV9 with TRBJ2-2; 8 bases line up with TRBD1. The source is a woman aged 55 to 70 with active COVID-19. Sequences were obtained from peripheral blood. The CDR3 DNA sequence: TGTGCCAGCAGCGGACGACAGGGGTACACCGGGGAGCTGTTTTTT. It codes for CASSGRQGYTGELFF.